What follows is one T cell receptor beta chain and its context. The antigen remains undetermined. Only Caucasian adults living in Nashville, Tennessee served as donors. TCRdb's table, derived via immunoSEQ multiplex PCR, lists solely in-frame clones and lacks some. The sample lists roughly 1.5 million clones, approximately 98% occurring once. This sample was included in a study of shared clonotypes between healthy human individuals. Findings and caveats of the study: Among four donors, roughly 5.4% of naive CD4 clonotypes were found in common.

Germline V CDR1 and CDR2: SGDLS, YYNGEE. The CDR3 loop spans 16 amino acids. Deletions cut 0 bases from V and 3 bases from J, with 13 bases between. This TCR came from a man aged 25 to 40 in good health. Source material: naive CD4+ T cells sorted from blood. Subset specified: CD45RA+ positively selected. The rearrangement joins TRBV9 to TRBJ1-5; D unclear. The CDR3, as DNA: TGTGCCAGCAGCGTAGGTATAGGTGAGCTCAATCAGCCCCAGCATTTT. It codes for CASSVGIGELNQPQHF.